The 17 T cell receptor beta chains reported below all come from one sample, sequenced in a study of identical twins. TCRdb re-called the 5' RACE reads through MiXCR, storing one row per CDR3 protein. The sample has 1.5 million or so distinct CDR3 sequences; less than 35% are singletons. The sequencing input was cord blood. The receptors originated from a newborn girl in good health.

CDR3 residues: CASSQVSVPQETQYF. The CDR3 bases are TGTGCCAGCAGCCAAGTATCCGTACCCCAAGAGACCCAGTACTTC. The V call is TRBV14, the J call TRBJ2-5; D remains ambiguous. In germline, CDR1 is SGHDN, CDR2 FVKESK. The CDR3 consists of 15 residues. V lost 1 base, J lost 1 base, and 10 bases lay in between. The complete variable domain, with remaining parts taken from reference TRBV14 and TRBJ2-5, reads EAGVTQFPSHSVIEKGQTVTLRCDPISGHDNLYWYRRVMGKEIKFLLHFVKESKQDESGMPNNRFLAERTGGTYSTLKVQPAELEDSGVYFCASSQVSVPQETQYFGPGTRLLVL.

This clonotype was seen more than once but under ten times. The rearrangement links TRBV2 to TRBJ1-5; D perhaps matches TRBD1 (5 bases). The CDR3 spans 15 residues. In germline, CDR1 is SNHLY, CDR2 FYNNEI. V lost 2 bases, J lost 2 bases, and 10 bases lay in between. CDR3 nucleotides: TGTGCCAGCAGTGAAAACAGGTGGGGCAATCAGCCCCAGCATTTT. Amino acids: CASSENRWGNQPQHF.

This clonotype was observed a single time. The chain combines TRBV27 with TRBJ2-7; 7 nucleotides match TRBD2. This CDR3 is built from 17 residues. The ends lost 4 bases at V and 0 bases at J; junction bases unmatched: 12. The V gene's germline CDR1 is MNHEY and CDR2 SMNVEV (reference sequence). In DNA, the CDR3 is TGTGCCAGCAGTTGGGGTGGCGGGAGTGGGACCTCCTACGAGCAGTACTTC. Protein: CASSWGGGSGTSYEQYF.

This clonotype was detected a few times. The chain is built from TRBV13 and TRBJ2-7; TRBD1 matches 8 bases. V lost 5 bases, J lost 1 base, and 4 bases stayed unmatched. The CDR3 runs to 14 residues. Germline values: CDR1 PRHDT, CDR2 FYEKMQ (reference sequence). In DNA, the CDR3 is TGTGCCAGCAGCATCCGGGACAGGTCCTACGAGCAGTACTTC. It encodes CASSIRDRSYEQYF.

Concerning this clonotype: The junction departs from germline at one end; a sequencing error may be responsible. This sequence joins TRBV20-1 and TRBJ1-4; TRBD1 agrees at 7 bases. Germline loops: CDR1 DFQATT, CDR2 SNEGSKA (reference sequence). This CDR3 region has 18 residues. CDR3 amino acids: CSARDLRQGYRANEKLSF. The DNA of the CDR3 is TGCAGTGCTAGAGACCTAAGACAGGGTTATCGGGCTAATGAAAAACTGTCTTTT.

V gene TRBV27 combines with J gene TRBJ1-2; 9 bases agree with TRBD1. The V gene end was trimmed by 5 bases and the J gene end by 6 bases; junction bases not matched to a gene: 4. CDR3 size: 13 residues. CDR1 is MNHEY and CDR2 is SMNVEV in the germline V gene (reference sequence). This CDR3 is CASSIRTGDGYTF. The CDR3 DNA reads TGTGCCAGCAGTATCCGGACAGGGGATGGCTACACCTTC.

Comments on this clonotype: With a much larger clone just one base away, this may be a read error. The V and J genes are TRBV27 and TRBJ1-5, with 7 bases that match TRBD1. Unmatched junction bases numbered 8, after V lost 7 bases and J lost 5 bases. Germline V gene data show CDR1 as MNHEY and CDR2 as SMNVEV (reference sequence). This CDR3 spans 14 amino acids. For the CDR3, the DNA is TGTGCCAGCACCTCGGACAGGAGGTATCAGCCCCAGCATTTT. Protein product: CASTSDRRYQPQHF.

This clonotype was detected a few times. This sequence joins TRBV27 and TRBJ1-5; possible D gene TRBD1, 6 bases. V lost 6 bases and J 3 bases, leaving 9 bases between the germline ends. This CDR3 is built from 13 residues. The germline gives CDR1 MNHEY, CDR2 SMNVEV (reference sequence). The CDR3 protein is CASRSGHNQPQHF. CDR3 nucleotides: TGTGCCAGCAGGTCGGGACACAATCAGCCCCAGCATTTT.

This clonotype appeared a few times. The CDR3 bases are TGTGCCAGCAGTTACCTTGGCAGGGGCCGGAGGGGTGATGAAAAACTGTTTTTT. It translates to CASSYLGRGRRGDEKLFF. The V call is TRBV6-5, the J call TRBJ1-4, with D possibly TRBD1 on 6 matching bases. The CDR3 runs 18 residues. Germline CDR1 and CDR2: MNHEY and SVGAGI. Trimming stripped 2 bases from V and 6 bases from J, with 22 bases between.

V gene TRBV5-1 combines with J gene TRBJ2-7; D possibly corresponds to TRBD2 (5 bases). In germline, CDR1 is SGHRS, CDR2 YFSETQ. Trimming removed 4 bases from V and 4 bases from J, with 24 bases in between. CDR3 length: 17 residues. This CDR3 reads CASSINLPGIGFYEQYF. The CDR3 nucleotides read TGCGCCAGCAGCATAAATCTCCCCGGGATAGGGTTTTACGAGCAGTACTTC.

The V call is TRBV11-2, the J call TRBJ2-1; 11 nucleotides match TRBD2. J lost 8 bases, V lost 3 bases, and 6 bases had no gene match. Germline CDR1 and CDR2: SGHAT and FQNNGV. There are 15 residues in the CDR3. The DNA for the CDR3 is TGTGCCAGCAGCTTGAGGCTAGCGGGGGGCCATGAGCAGTTCTTC. Its protein product is CASSLRLAGGHEQFF.

This chain links TRBV18 with TRBJ1-6, with D possibly being TRBD1 (5 bases). Germline values: CDR1 KGHSH, CDR2 LQKENI. Trimming took 8 bases from V and 10 from J, leaving 21 bases between them. The CDR3 runs to 15 residues. The DNA for the CDR3 is TGTGCCAGCCGTCCCGGCCCTTTGGCAGGGTCACCCCTCCACTTT. Its translation: CASRPGPLAGSPLHF.

The table lists this clonotype with a few counts. The chain is built from TRBV6-5 and TRBJ2-1; D gene unclear. Germline CDR1 reads MNHEY; CDR2 reads SVGAGI. Trimming left V 7 bases short and J 2 bases short, with 12 bases between. CDR3 length equals 14 residues. CDR3 sequence: CASKMYRAYNEQFF. The CDR3 DNA reads TGTGCCAGCAAGATGTATCGGGCCTACAATGAGCAGTTCTTC.

This rearrangement joins TRBV28 to TRBJ1-2; 7 positions agree with TRBD1. The CDR3 extends over 13 amino acids. CDR1 and CDR2 from the germline V gene are MDHEN and SYDVKM. The junction had 8 bases not matched to a gene; V was cut back by 9 bases and J by 4 bases. The CDR3 DNA follows: TGTGCCAGTAAGAGGGGGCGCGGCTATGGCTACACCTTC. Translated, it gives CASKRGRGYGYTF.

The chain uses TRBV20-1 and TRBJ2-5, with 13 bases identical to TRBD2. Germline CDR1 reads DFQATT; CDR2 reads SNEGSKA (reference sequence). This CDR3 has 18 residues. V was pared by 0 bases and J by 3 bases, with 10 bases of the junction left unmatched. For the CDR3, the DNA is TGCAGTGCTAGAGAAGGACTAGCGGGAGAGAGAGCCAAAGAGACCCAGTACTTC. Translation: CSAREGLAGERAKETQYF.

This clonotype has ten or more counts. The V and J genes are TRBV4-2 and TRBJ2-7, with TRBD1 identical over 10 bases. This CDR3 has 15 residues. The V and J ends lost 5 bases and 3 bases, in that order; junction bases with no gene match: 7. CDR1 LGHNA and CDR2 YNFKEQ come from the germline V gene. The CDR3 nucleotides are TGTGCCAGCAGCTCAGAGGGACAGGGGATCTACGAGCAGTACTTC. This sequence encodes CASSSEGQGIYEQYF.

In nucleotides, the CDR3 is TGCAGTGCCATCATAGGGAGCGGGAGGGAGACTACGCAGTATTTT. This gives the protein CSAIIGSGRETTQYF. The chain couples TRBV20-1 to TRBJ2-3; 10 bases line up with TRBD2. The CDR3 totals 15 residues. V was pared by 6 bases and J by 8 bases, with 14 bases of the junction left unmatched. CDR1 DFQATT and CDR2 SNEGSKA come from the germline V gene (reference sequence).